The 4 T cell receptor beta chains below come from one sample, sequenced in a study of Ad26.COV2.S vaccination and SARS-CoV-2 variants. This table comes from immunoSEQ multiplex PCR, and its TCRdb copy is limited to in-frame clones, with some not included. Among about 350,000 clones listed, 80% to 90% were seen once. Treatment meaning: some 20 received Ad26.COV2.S at low or high dose, single or two shots; roughly five received placebo; per-sample allocation not given. The samples were gathered on day 63 after the first injection of vaccine or placebo. The material was peripheral blood, obtained in a trial of Ad26.COV2.S vaccine versus placebo. The receptors derive from a person aged 18-65 years who received the Ad26.COV2.S COVID-19 vaccine or a placebo.

The chain couples TRBV28 to TRBJ1-5; the D is unclear. Germline lookup yields CDR1 MDHEN and CDR2 SYDVKM. The CDR3 has 14 residues. V lost 4 bases, J lost 4 bases, and 11 bases lay in between. The CDR3 reads CASSSLTVNQPQHF. The DNA for the CDR3 is TGTGCCAGCAGTTCCCTAACAGTTAATCAGCCCCAGCATTTT.

This rearrangement joins TRBV11-2 to TRBJ2-1; D unclear. CDR1 is SGHAT, CDR2 FQNNGV, per germline. V lost 1 base and J 5 bases, leaving 3 bases between the germline ends. The length of the CDR3 is 12 residues. The CDR3 nucleotides read TGTGCCAGCAGCTTAGTCCACAATGAGCAGTTCTTC. Its protein is CASSLVHNEQFF. Full variable domain (remainder filled in from reference TRBV11-2 and TRBJ2-1): EAGVAQSPRYKIIEKRQSVAFWCNPISGHATLYWYQQILGQGPKLLIQFQNNGVVDDSQLPKDRFSAERLKGVDSTLKIQPAKLEDSAVYLCASSLVHNEQFFGPGTRLTVL.

The V call is TRBV18, the J call TRBJ2-3; no clear D. This CDR3 has 14 amino acids. CDR1 is KGHSH and CDR2 is LQKENI in the germline V gene. With 5 bases removed from V and 0 bases from J, the gap between germline ends came to 9 bases. The CDR3 reads CASSFSRSTDTQYF. Here the CDR3 DNA reads TGTGCCAGCTCATTCAGCCGTAGCACAGATACGCAGTATTTT.

This clone was seen more than once but under ten times. The V and J genes are TRBV5-5 and TRBJ1-1; D is uncertain. Germline V gives CDR1 SGHKS, CDR2 YYEKEE (reference sequence). Trimming took off 2 bases at V and 0 bases at J, with 8 bases between the two ends. This CDR3 has 14 amino acids. CDR3 residues: CASSFDIVNTEAFF. The CDR3 DNA is TGTGCCAGCAGCTTTGACATAGTGAACACTGAAGCTTTCTTT.